This T cell receptor (beta chain) was identified in a study of regulatory T cells in long-lasting Graves disease. Background on the study: Antithyroid drugs had been taken under 3 months by newly diagnosed Graves' patients.

According to the study, TCR beta libraries were built with iRepertoire HTBI primers and CDR3-region Arm-PCR. TCRdb processed the multiplex PCR reads anew with MiXCR; each CDR3 protein has one entry. Seen here are around 400,000 distinct CDR3 sequences, around 15% observed once, and the top ten hold 20% to 25%. The CDR3 contains 14 residues. The germline V and J ends were trimmed by 5 bases and 9 bases, with 14 bases remaining between them. Germline loops: CDR1 LGHNA, CDR2 YSLEER. This clonotype was seen many times. Its target is unknown. The time point: newly diagnosed GD, antithyroid drugs for less than 3 months. The TCR library was made from RNA that had been extracted from PBMCs in TRIzol. Patients with Graves' disease were diagnosed by American Thyroid Association guidelines. In Xi'an, China, an endocrinology department was the source of patients. Overall study results and limits: Repertoires from persistent disease leaned toward TRBV28, TRBJ1-2 and TRBJ2-5.

The receptor was derived from a female donor with Graves disease. The source was peripheral blood mononuclear cells (PBMCs), collected at new diagnosis, from a patient treated with antithyroid drugs. The V gene is TRBV4-3, the J gene TRBJ1-6, with D unclear. CDR3 nucleotides: TGCGCCAGCAGCTCGCGGGATGCCCTTTCACCCCTCCACTTT. Protein: CASSSRDALSPLHF.